This entry describes one T cell receptor (beta chain). This entry comes from a study of blood T cell repertoires in COVID-19. Looking at the study overall: COVID-19 samples, acute and convalescent, were from the United States, Italy and Spain. T cells, B-cell-depleted T cells, or PBMCs provided the cDNA or gDNA that served as material.

The CDR3 contains 16 residues. Authors' processing steps: Amplified reference gene primers provided the basis for estimating nucleated cell counts. Measured with immunoSEQ multiplex PCR; TCRdb has only the in-frame clones, and not every one. The V and J calls and clone size were taken over from that table, and D and trimming were inferred from the DNA. The sample lists roughly 220,000 clones; about 88% were seen once. This chain joins TRBV21-1 and TRBJ2-1; the table's D gene call, TRBD2, was not cross checked with the DNA. TRBV21-1 is listed as a pseudogene. Material: peripheral blood. This TCR came from a man aged 60 to 69 with acute or convalescent COVID-19. The CDR3 nucleotides are TGTGCCAGCAGCACCGGACTAGCGGGGCTCTGGAATGAGCAGTTCTTC. Translated, it gives CASSTGLAGLWNEQFF.